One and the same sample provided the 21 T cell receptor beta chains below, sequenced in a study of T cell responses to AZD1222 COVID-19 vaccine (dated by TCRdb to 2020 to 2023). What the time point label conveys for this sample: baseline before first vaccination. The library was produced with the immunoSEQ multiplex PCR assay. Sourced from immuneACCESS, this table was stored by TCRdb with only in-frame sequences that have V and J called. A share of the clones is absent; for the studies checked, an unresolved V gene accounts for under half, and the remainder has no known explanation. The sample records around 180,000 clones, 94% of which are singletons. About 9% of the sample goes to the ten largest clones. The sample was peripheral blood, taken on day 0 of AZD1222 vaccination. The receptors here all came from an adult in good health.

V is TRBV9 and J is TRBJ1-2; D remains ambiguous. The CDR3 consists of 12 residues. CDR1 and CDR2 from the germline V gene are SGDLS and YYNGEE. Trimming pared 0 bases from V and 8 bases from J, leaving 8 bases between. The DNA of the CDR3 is TGTGCCAGCAGCGTAGGGGCGAGAGGCTACACCTTC. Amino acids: CASSVGARGYTF. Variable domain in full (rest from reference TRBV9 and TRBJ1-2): DSGVTQTPKHLITATGQRVTLRCSPRSGDLSVYWYQQSLDQGLQFLIQYYNGEERAKGNILERFSAQQFPDLHSELNLSSLELGDSALYFCASSVGARGYTFGSGTRLTVV.

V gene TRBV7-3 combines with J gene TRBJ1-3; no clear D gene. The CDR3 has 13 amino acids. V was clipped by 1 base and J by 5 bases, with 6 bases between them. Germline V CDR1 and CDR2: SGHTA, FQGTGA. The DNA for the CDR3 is TGTGCCAGCAGCTTAAAAACGAGAAACACCATATATTTT. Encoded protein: CASSLKTRNTIYF.

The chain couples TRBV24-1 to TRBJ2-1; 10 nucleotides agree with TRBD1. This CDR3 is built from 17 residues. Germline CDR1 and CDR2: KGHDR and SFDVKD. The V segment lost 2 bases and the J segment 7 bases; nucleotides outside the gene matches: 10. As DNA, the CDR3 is TGTGCCACCAGTGATTCATCCCCGGGACAGGGGTGGAATGAGCAGTTCTTC. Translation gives CATSDSSPGQGWNEQFF.

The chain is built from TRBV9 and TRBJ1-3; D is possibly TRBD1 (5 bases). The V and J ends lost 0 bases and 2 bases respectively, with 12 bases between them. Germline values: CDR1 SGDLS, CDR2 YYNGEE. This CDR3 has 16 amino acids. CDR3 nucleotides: TGTGCCAGCAGCGTAGATCCGGACACGACTGGAAACACCATATATTTT. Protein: CASSVDPDTTGNTIYF.

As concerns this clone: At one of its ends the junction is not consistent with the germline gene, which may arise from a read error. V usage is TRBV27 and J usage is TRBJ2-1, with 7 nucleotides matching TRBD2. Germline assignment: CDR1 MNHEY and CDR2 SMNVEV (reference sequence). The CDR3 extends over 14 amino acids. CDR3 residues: CASSLLGEGRSPIF. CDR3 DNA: TGTGCCAGCAGTTTATTGGGGGAGGGCCGTTCCCCGATCTTC.

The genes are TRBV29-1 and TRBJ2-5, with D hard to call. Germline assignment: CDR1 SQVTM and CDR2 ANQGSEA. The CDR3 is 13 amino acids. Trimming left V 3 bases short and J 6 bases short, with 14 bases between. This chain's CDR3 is CSVELGNGKTQYF. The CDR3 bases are TGCAGCGTTGAGTTGGGGAACGGAAAGACCCAGTACTTC.

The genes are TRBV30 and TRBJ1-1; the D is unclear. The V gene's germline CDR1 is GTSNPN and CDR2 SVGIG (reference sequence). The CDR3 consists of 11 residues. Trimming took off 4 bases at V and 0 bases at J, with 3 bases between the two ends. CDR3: CAWTLNTEAFF. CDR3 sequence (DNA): TGTGCCTGGACTCTGAACACTGAAGCTTTCTTT. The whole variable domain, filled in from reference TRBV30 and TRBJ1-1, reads SQTIHQWPATLVQPVGSPLSLECTVEGTSNPNLYWYRQAAGRGLQLLFYSVGIGQISSEVPQNLSASRPQDRQFILSSKKLLLSDSGFYLCAWTLNTEAFFGQGTRLTVV.

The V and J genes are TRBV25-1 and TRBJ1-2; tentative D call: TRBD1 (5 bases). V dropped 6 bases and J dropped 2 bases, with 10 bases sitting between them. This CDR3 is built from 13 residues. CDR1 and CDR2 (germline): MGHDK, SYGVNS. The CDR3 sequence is CASRDTTNYGYTF. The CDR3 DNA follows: TGTGCCAGCAGGGACACCACGAACTATGGCTACACCTTC.

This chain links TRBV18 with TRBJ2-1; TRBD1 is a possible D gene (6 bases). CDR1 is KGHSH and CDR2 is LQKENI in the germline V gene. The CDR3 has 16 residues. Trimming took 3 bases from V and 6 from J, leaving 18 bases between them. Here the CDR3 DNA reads TGTGCCAGCTCACCGCTACAGGGTCTAATCCGCAATGAGCAGTTCTTC. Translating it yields CASSPLQGLIRNEQFF.

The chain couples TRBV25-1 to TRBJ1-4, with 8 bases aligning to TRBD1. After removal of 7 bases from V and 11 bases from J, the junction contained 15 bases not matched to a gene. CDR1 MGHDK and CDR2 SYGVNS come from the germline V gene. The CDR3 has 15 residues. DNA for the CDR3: TGTGCCAGCACCTCCGGTGGACAGGGTCCGGATAAACTGTTTTTT. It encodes CASTSGGQGPDKLFF. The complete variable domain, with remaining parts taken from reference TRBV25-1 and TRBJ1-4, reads EADIYQTPRYLVIGTGKKITLECSQTMGHDKMYWYQQDPGMELHLIHYSYGVNSTEKGDLSSESTVSRIRTEHFPLTLESARPSHTSQYLCASTSGGQGPDKLFFGSGTQLSVL.

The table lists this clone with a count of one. The CDR3 loop reads CASSSLYEQYF. The CDR3 DNA is TGTGCCAGCAGCTCCCTGTACGAGCAGTACTTC. The rearrangement joins TRBV7-3 to TRBJ2-7; D is ambiguous. V was cut by 4 bases and J by 4 bases, with 5 bases left in between. Germline V gene sequence: CDR1 SGHTA, CDR2 FQGTGA. The CDR3 extends over 11 amino acids.

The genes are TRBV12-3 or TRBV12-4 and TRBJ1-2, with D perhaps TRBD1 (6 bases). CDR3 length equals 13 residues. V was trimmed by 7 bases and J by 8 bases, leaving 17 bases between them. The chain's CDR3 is CASTRAGESGYTF. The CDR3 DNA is TGTGCCAGCACCCGGGCAGGGGAGAGCGGCTACACCTTC.

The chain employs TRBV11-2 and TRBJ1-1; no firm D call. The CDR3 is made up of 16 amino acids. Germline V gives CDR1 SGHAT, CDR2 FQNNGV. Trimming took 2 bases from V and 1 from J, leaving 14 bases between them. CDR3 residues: CASSLTPGPRNTEAFF. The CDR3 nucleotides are TGTGCCAGCAGCTTAACCCCCGGGCCGAGGAACACTGAAGCTTTCTTT.

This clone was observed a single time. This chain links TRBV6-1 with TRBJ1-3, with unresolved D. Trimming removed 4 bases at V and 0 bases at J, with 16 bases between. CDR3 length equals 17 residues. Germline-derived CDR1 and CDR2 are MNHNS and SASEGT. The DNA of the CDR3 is TGTGCCAGCAGTGGTGGGCTGGGGAGGGACTCTGGAAACACCATATATTTT. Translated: CASSGGLGRDSGNTIYF.

CDR3 bases: TGCGCCAGCAGCGTTCGGACAGCCGGGGAGCTGTTTTTT. Translating gives CASSVRTAGELFF. V and J are TRBV5-1 and TRBJ2-2, with a tentative D call TRBD1 (6 bases). CDR1 is SGHRS and CDR2 is YFSETQ in the germline V gene. V was cut by 4 bases and J by 6 bases, with 10 bases left in between. This CDR3 comprises 13 residues.

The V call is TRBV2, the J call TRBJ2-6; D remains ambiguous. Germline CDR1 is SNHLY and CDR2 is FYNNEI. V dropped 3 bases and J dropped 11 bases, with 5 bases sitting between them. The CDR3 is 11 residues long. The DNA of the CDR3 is TGTGCCAGCAGTGACTTTGACGTCCTGACTTTC. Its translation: CASSDFDVLTF.

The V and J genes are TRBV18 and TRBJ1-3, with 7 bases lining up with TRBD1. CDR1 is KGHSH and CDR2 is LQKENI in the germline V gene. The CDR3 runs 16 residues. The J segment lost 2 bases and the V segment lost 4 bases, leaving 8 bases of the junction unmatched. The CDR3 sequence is CASSLYGTETGNTIYF. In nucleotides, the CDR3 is TGTGCCAGCTCACTTTACGGGACAGAAACTGGAAACACCATATATTTT.

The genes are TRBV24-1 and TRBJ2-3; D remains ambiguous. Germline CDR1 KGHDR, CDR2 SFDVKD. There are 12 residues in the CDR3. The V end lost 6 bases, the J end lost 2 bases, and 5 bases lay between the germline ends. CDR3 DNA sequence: TGTGCCACCAGTAGGCTCACAGATACGCAGTATTTT. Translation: CATSRLTDTQYF.

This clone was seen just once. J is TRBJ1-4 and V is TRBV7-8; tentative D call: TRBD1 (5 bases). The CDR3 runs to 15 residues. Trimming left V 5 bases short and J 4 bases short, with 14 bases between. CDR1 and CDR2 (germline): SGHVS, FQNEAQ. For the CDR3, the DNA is TGTGCCAGCAGCCGGCCTCCTGGGGGTAATGAAAAACTGTTTTTT. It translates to CASSRPPGGNEKLFF.

The CDR3 loop reads CSVFMGVQGYTF. The CDR3 DNA is TGCAGCGTTTTCATGGGGGTCCAGGGCTACACCTTC. The gene calls are TRBV29-1 and TRBJ1-2, with a tentative D call TRBD1 (5 bases). CDR1 and CDR2 from the germline V gene are SQVTM and ANQGSEA. The CDR3 covers 12 residues. Trimming took off 5 bases at V and 8 bases at J, with 15 bases between the two ends.

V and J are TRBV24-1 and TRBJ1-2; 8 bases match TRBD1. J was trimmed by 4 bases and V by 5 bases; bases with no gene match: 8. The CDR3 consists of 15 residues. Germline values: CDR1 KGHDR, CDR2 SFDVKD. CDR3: CATSATGQDFYGYTF. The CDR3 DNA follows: TGTGCCACCAGTGCCACGGGACAGGATTTCTATGGCTACACCTTC.